The 6 T cell receptor beta chains listed next were all sequenced from one sample in a study of blood T cell repertoires in COVID-19. Profiled with immunoSEQ multiplex PCR; TCRdb holds only in-frame clones, not every one. The table lists about 160,000 clones, around 85% of them singletons. The specimen was PBMCs or T cells enriched from blood (not recorded which). The receptors stem from a woman in her forties with acute COVID-19.

The genes are TRBV28 and TRBJ2-1, with 10 positions matching TRBD2. Unmatched junction bases numbered 12, after V lost 7 bases and J lost 9 bases. The CDR3 spans 15 residues. Looked up from germline, CDR1 is MDHEN and CDR2 is SYDVKM. The CDR3 reads CASIMRLAGVGEQFF. CDR3 sequence (DNA): TGTGCCAGCATTATGAGGCTAGCGGGAGTGGGTGAGCAGTTCTTC.

The rearrangement links TRBV3-1 (or the pseudogene TRBV3-2) to TRBJ1-1; no reliable D call. The germline V gene encodes CDR1 LGHDT and CDR2 YNNKEL (reference sequence). V was pared by 1 base and J by 6 bases, with 15 bases between. The CDR3 totals 15 residues. CDR3 residues: CASSQGVWLVAEAFF. CDR3 in DNA: TGTGCCAGCAGCCAAGGTGTTTGGTTAGTGGCTGAAGCTTTCTTT.

The V gene is TRBV7-8, the J gene TRBJ2-3; 7 bases are shared with TRBD1. The length of the CDR3 is 15 residues. Germline V gene sequence: CDR1 SGHVS, CDR2 FQNEAQ. After removal of 4 bases from V and 8 bases from J, the junction contained 12 bases not matched to a gene. CDR3 region: CASSYSPVAGGTQYF. CDR3 in DNA: TGTGCCAGCAGCTACTCCCCCGTAGCAGGGGGTACGCAGTATTTT.

This clone turned up a few times. The chain carries TRBV25-1 and TRBJ1-3; no definite D call. V gave up 0 bases and J gave up 1 base, with 7 bases separating them. The CDR3 has 15 residues. Germline CDR1 and CDR2: MGHDK and SYGVNS. The DNA of the CDR3 is TGTGCCAGCAGTGAATATGGAGAGTCTGGAAACACCATATATTTT. Protein: CASSEYGESGNTIYF.

The chain couples TRBV5-4 to TRBJ1-1, with 7 bases aligning to TRBD1. With 0 bases clipped from V and 6 bases from J, the junction kept 5 bases outside the gene matches. The CDR3 is 14 amino acids. Germline V lookup: CDR1 SGHNT, CDR2 YYREEE (reference sequence). The CDR3 region is CASSLGQGNAEAFF. DNA for the CDR3: TGTGCCAGCAGCTTGGGACAGGGTAACGCTGAAGCTTTCTTT.

The chain joins TRBV19 to TRBJ2-1; D call uncertain. The V gene's germline CDR1 is LNHDA and CDR2 SQIVND (reference sequence). This CDR3 spans 14 amino acids. Trimming took off 5 bases at V and 8 bases at J, with 16 bases between the two ends. The chain's CDR3 is CASSPYTLADEQFF. CDR3 nucleotide sequence: TGTGCCAGTAGTCCTTACACTTTAGCAGATGAGCAGTTCTTC.